The 13 T cell receptor beta chains listed next were all sequenced from one sample in a study of beta chain features in type 1 diabetes. Study outcomes and limitations: All four CD4+ subsets from Type 1 diabetes patients carried moderately but significantly shorter TCRB CDR3s.

No antigen has been identified for these receptors. The isolated RNA, all of it, was reverse transcribed, so expressed TCRB transcripts were what got sequenced. Here immunoSEQ multiplex PCR was the method, and the copy in TCRdb shows in-frame clones only, minus some. The data contain under 850,000 clones, around an eighth of them singletons. Material for sequencing was naive CD4+ T cells from blood. These receptors originate from a man in his late teens or twenties with type 1 diabetes.

In this sample, this clone turned up a few times. The CDR3 bases are TGTGCCAGCGGCCGAGAGTCCGAGCAGTACTTC. This gives the protein CASGRESEQYF. The chain has TRBV9 and TRBJ2-7, with D unclear. The CDR3 totals 11 residues. Germline V gene sequence: CDR1 SGDLS, CDR2 YYNGEE. The germline V and J ends were trimmed by 7 bases and 6 bases, with 11 bases remaining between them. The full variable domain, its missing parts supplied by reference TRBV9 and TRBJ2-7, is DSGVTQTPKHLITATGQRVTLRCSPRSGDLSVYWYQQSLDQGLQFLIQYYNGEERAKGNILERFSAQQFPDLHSELNLSSLELGDSALYFCASGRESEQYFGPGTRLTVT.

This sequence joins TRBV14 and TRBJ2-3, with a tentative D call TRBD1 (5 bases). The CDR3 length is 15 residues. Per germline, CDR1 SGHDN and CDR2 FVKESK. The V end was cut by 1 base, the J end by 2 bases, with 10 bases between. The CDR3 nucleotides read TGTGCCAGCAGCCAAGTGGGGCGCTCCACAGATACGCAGTATTTT. Residues: CASSQVGRSTDTQYF.

The chain carries TRBV6-1 and TRBJ2-3; 7 bases fit TRBD2. CDR1 is MNHNS, CDR2 SASEGT, per germline. This CDR3 has 17 residues. J lost 4 bases, V lost 6 bases, and 16 bases had no gene match. The CDR3 is CASSELARRAPPDTQYF. CDR3 nucleotides: TGTGCCAGCAGCGAACTAGCGAGAAGGGCTCCACCAGATACGCAGTATTTT.

This clone has only a few counts. The chain's CDR3 is CASSLVESAYEQYF. CDR3 coding DNA: TGCGCCAGCAGCTTGGTGGAATCGGCCTACGAGCAGTACTTC. The chain uses TRBV5-1 and TRBJ2-7; D not certain. This CDR3 region has 14 residues. Germline values: CDR1 SGHRS, CDR2 YFSETQ. V was shortened by 0 bases and J by 2 bases, with 9 bases between the two germline ends.

This clone was detected only a few times. Other DNA sequences within the sample encode an identical CDR3. This rearrangement joins TRBV29-1 to TRBJ1-2; 7 bases agree with TRBD1. V dropped 4 bases and J dropped 0; count of bases not matched to a gene: 5. This CDR3 is 14 amino acids long. From germline, CDR1 is SQVTM and CDR2 ANQGSEA. CDR3 residues: CSVGDRTPNYGYTF. The CDR3 DNA reads as TGCAGCGTTGGGGACAGAACTCCTAACTATGGCTACACCTTC.

This clone was seen a few times. The gene calls are TRBV9 and TRBJ1-4; possible D gene TRBD1, 6 bases. Germline V gene sequence: CDR1 SGDLS, CDR2 YYNGEE. The V gene lost 0 bases and the J gene lost 8 bases, with 11 bases spanning the gap. The CDR3 loop spans 14 amino acids. The CDR3 is CASSVGSGAEKLFF. The CDR3 DNA follows: TGTGCCAGCAGCGTAGGATCAGGGGCGGAAAAACTGTTTTTT.

Only a few counts were recorded for this clone. Other DNA sequences in the same sample also yield this CDR3. The rearrangement links TRBV28 to TRBJ2-1, with TRBD1 matching over 7 bases. The V segment lost 4 bases and the J segment 10 bases; nucleotides outside the gene matches: 4. Germline V CDR1 and CDR2: MDHEN, SYDVKM. The CDR3 loop spans 12 amino acids. CDR3 coding DNA: TGTGCCAGCAGTTCCCCCAGGGGGGAGCAGTTCTTC. It translates to CASSSPRGEQFF. Combining the CDR3 with reference TRBV28 and TRBJ2-1 gives the whole variable domain DVKVTQSSRYLVKRTGEKVFLECVQDMDHENMFWYRQDPGLGLRLIYFSYDVKMKEKGDIPEGYSVSREKKERFSLILESASTNQTSMYLCASSSPRGEQFFGPGTRLTVL.

This clone was detected only a few times. The chain links TRBV5-6 to TRBJ2-5; D is tentatively TRBD1 or TRBD2 (6 bases each). From germline, CDR1 is SGHDT and CDR2 YYEEEE. CDR3 length equals 15 residues. V was pared by 1 base and J by 1 base, with 11 bases between. The CDR3 coding sequence is TGTGCCAGCAGCTTGCGGGGGCGAGCCCAAGAGACCCAGTACTTC. This codes for CASSLRGRAQETQYF.

The chain employs TRBV2 and TRBJ1-1, with TRBD1 matching 9 bases. CDR3 length: 14 amino acids. The V gene end was trimmed by 3 bases and the J gene end by 5 bases; junction bases not matched to a gene: 4. The germline V gene encodes CDR1 SNHLY and CDR2 FYNNEI. The CDR3, as DNA: TGTGCCAGCAGTGACGACAGGGGGGCTACTGAAGCTTTCTTT. Translation gives CASSDDRGATEAFF.

The rearrangement links TRBV10-3 to TRBJ1-4, with 9 bases that match TRBD1. Germline V gene lookup returns CDR1 ENHRY and CDR2 SYGVKD. The CDR3 spans 15 residues. After removal of 5 bases from V and 7 bases from J, the junction contained 8 bases not matched to a gene. For the CDR3, the DNA is TGTGCCATCAGTAAACAGGGGGCGCTCCCTGAAAAACTGTTTTTT. As protein: CAISKQGALPEKLFF.

There are a few counts of this clone. This chain uses TRBV9 with TRBJ1-1; D may be TRBD1 (5 bases). Germline V gives CDR1 SGDLS, CDR2 YYNGEE. Trimming pared 6 bases from V and 4 bases from J, leaving 10 bases between. This CDR3 is 12 amino acids long. The CDR3 DNA is TGTGCCAGCAACCAGGGCGGCACTGAAGCTTTCTTT. Translated: CASNQGGTEAFF.

The chain couples TRBV11-3 to TRBJ2-2, with a possible D match to TRBD1 (6 bases). The CDR3 extends over 14 amino acids. From germline, CDR1 is SGHNT and CDR2 YENEEA. Trimming took off 4 bases at V and 4 bases at J, with 10 bases between the two ends. The CDR3 nucleotides are TGTGCCAGCAGCTGGGGACACGTCACCGGGGAGCTGTTTTTT. Amino acid sequence: CASSWGHVTGELFF.

The sample holds a few counts of this clone. This chain links TRBV15 with TRBJ1-2; D call uncertain. V lost 3 bases, J lost 0 bases, and 8 bases lay in between. Per the germline V gene, CDR1 is LNHNV and CDR2 is YYDKDF (reference sequence). The CDR3 has 14 amino acids. CDR3 protein: CATSSVKANYGYTF. The CDR3 nucleotides are TGTGCCACCAGCAGTGTGAAGGCTAACTATGGCTACACCTTC.